The sample holds a few counts of the clone carrying this T cell receptor beta chain. The antigen remains undetermined. The data were taken from a study of blood T cells in healthy people across ages. Background on the study: Template switching captured about one barcoded beta molecule per two T cells.

Then a second PCR, running roughly 7 to 11 cycles, was carried out with a sample-barcoded 5' primer and a J-beta primer mix. Each CDR3 protein gets one entry after TCRdb re-called the 5' RACE reads with MiXCR. The sample shows more than 650,000 distinct CDR3 sequences, about 24% of them seen only once. Study conclusions and caveats: Roughly linear age-related decline in beta diversity appeared, significant by age around 40.

V shed 1 base, J shed 5 bases, and the junction held 14 bases outside the gene matches. This CDR3 is 18 amino acids long. Germline lookup yields CDR1 SGHRS and CDR2 YFSETQ. Sequenced sample: blood. The sequence derives from a man between 65 and 85 years old in good health. The chain couples TRBV5-1 to TRBJ2-7; 11 bases match TRBD1. CDR3 bases: TGCGCCAGCAGCTTGAGGGGGACCGGGACAGGGGGTTCCCACGAGCAGTACTTC. This encodes CASSLRGTGTGGSHEQYF.